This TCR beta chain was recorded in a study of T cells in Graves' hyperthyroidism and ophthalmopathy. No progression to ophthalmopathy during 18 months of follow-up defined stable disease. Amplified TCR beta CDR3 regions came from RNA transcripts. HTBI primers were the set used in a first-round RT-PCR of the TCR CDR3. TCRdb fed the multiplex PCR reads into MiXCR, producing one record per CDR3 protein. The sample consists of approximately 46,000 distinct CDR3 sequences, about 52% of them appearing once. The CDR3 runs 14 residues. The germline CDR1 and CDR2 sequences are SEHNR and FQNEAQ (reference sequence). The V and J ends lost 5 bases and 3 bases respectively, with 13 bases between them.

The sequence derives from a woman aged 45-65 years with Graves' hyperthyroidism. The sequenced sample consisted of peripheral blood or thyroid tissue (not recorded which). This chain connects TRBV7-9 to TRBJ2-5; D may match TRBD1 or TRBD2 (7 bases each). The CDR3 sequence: CASSGTAGKETQYF. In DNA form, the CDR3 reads TGTGCCAGCAGCGGGACAGCGGGAAAAGAGACCCAGTACTTC.